These 5 T cell receptor beta chains share one sample of origin, sequenced in a study of cytomegalovirus exposure and HLA in healthy donors. Vbeta (60) and Jbeta (13) primers were used in the PCR. Measured with immunoSEQ multiplex PCR; TCRdb has only the in-frame clones, and not every one. The sample yields 100,000 to 150,000 clones, about 80% seen once. The specimen was PBMCs. These receptor sequences come from a woman between 35 and 50 years old in good health and CMV-seronegative.

The CDR3 DNA reads TGTGCCAGCAGCTCCACAGGGGGCGATGAGACCCAGTACTTC. It specifies CASSSTGGDETQYF. The chain employs TRBV7-3 and TRBJ2-5; 9 nucleotides align to TRBD1. This CDR3 is 14 amino acids long. The germline V gene has CDR1 SGHTA and CDR2 FQGTGA. The V and J ends lost 4 bases and 5 bases, in that order; junction bases with no gene match: 5.

The CDR3, as DNA: TGCAGCGTTAGAACAGAGAACCGGAACACTGAAGCTTTCTTT. Protein: CSVRTENRNTEAFF. The chain has TRBV29-1 and TRBJ1-1; D gene unclear. Germline CDR1 SQVTM, CDR2 ANQGSEA. Trimming pared 5 bases from V and 1 base from J, leaving 14 bases between. There are 14 residues in the CDR3.

V is TRBV6-5 and J is TRBJ2-5; 11 positions match TRBD2. The germline V gene has CDR1 MNHEY and CDR2 SVGAGI. The length of the CDR3 is 16 residues. The V gene end was trimmed by 2 bases and the J gene end by 6 bases; junction bases not matched to a gene: 8. The CDR3 is CASSYGVAGGPKTQYF. The CDR3 DNA sequence: TGTGCCAGCAGTTACGGCGTAGCGGGGGGGCCTAAGACCCAGTACTTC.

This chain joins TRBV28 and TRBJ2-2, with 7 positions matching TRBD2. This CDR3 has 15 residues. V was pared by 7 bases and J by 13 bases, with 18 bases of the junction left unmatched. In germline, CDR1 is MDHEN, CDR2 SYDVKM. For the CDR3, the DNA is TGTGCCAGCAAGGGCAAGACTAGCAGGCGGGGATGGCTGTTTTTT. It is translated as CASKGKTSRRGWLFF. Combining the CDR3 with reference TRBV28 and TRBJ2-2 gives the whole variable domain DVKVTQSSRYLVKRTGEKVFLECVQDMDHENMFWYRQDPGLGLRLIYFSYDVKMKEKGDIPEGYSVSREKKERFSLILESASTNQTSMYLCASKGKTSRRGWLFFGEGSRLTVL.

The J gene is TRBJ2-4, the V gene TRBV5-6; 7 nucleotides line up with TRBD1. CDR3 length equals 18 residues. V lost 2 bases, J lost 0 bases, and 11 bases stayed unmatched. CDR1 and CDR2 from the germline V gene are SGHDT and YYEEEE. CDR3: CASSLRDRVRLAKNIQYF. In DNA form, the CDR3 reads TGTGCCAGCAGCTTAAGGGACAGAGTTCGCTTAGCCAAAAACATTCAGTACTTC. Drawing the rest from reference TRBV5-6 and TRBJ2-4, the complete variable domain is DAGVTQSPTHLIKTRGQQVTLRCSPKSGHDTVSWYQQALGQGPQFIFQYYEEEERQRGNFPDRFSGHQFPNYSSELNVNALLLGDSALYLCASSLRDRVRLAKNIQYFGAGTRLSVL.